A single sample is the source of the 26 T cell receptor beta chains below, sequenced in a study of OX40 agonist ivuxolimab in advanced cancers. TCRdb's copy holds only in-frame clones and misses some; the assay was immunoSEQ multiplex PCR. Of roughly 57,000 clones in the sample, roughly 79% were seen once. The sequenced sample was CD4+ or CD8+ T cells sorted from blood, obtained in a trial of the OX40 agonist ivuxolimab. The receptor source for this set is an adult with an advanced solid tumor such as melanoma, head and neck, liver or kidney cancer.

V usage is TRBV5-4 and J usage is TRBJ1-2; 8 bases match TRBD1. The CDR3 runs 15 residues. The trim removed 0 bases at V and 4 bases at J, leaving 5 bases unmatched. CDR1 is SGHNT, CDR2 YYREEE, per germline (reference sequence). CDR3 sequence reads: CASSLAGTGVYGYTF. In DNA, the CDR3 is TGTGCCAGCAGCTTGGCCGGGACAGGAGTCTATGGCTACACCTTC.

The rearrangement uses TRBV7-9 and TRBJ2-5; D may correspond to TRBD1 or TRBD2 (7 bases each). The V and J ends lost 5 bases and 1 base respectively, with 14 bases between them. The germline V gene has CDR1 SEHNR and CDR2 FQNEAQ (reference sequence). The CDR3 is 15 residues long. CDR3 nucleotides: TGTGCCAGCAGCACGACAGGGACTATCCAAGAGACCCAGTACTTC. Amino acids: CASSTTGTIQETQYF.

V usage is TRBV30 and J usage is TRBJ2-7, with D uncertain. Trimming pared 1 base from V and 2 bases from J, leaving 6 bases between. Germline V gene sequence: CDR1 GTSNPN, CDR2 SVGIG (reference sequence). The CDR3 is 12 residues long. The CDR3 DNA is TGTGCCTGGAGTGCCGGGCCCTACGAGCAGTACTTC. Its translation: CAWSAGPYEQYF. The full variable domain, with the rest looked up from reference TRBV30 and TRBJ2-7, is SQTIHQWPATLVQPVGSPLSLECTVEGTSNPNLYWYRQAAGRGLQLLFYSVGIGQISSEVPQNLSASRPQDRQFILSSKKLLLSDSGFYLCAWSAGPYEQYFGPGTRLTVT.

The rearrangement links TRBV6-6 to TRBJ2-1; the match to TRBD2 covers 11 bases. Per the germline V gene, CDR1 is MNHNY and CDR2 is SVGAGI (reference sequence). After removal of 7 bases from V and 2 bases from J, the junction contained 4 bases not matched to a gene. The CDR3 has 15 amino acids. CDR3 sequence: CASTGTSGAYNEQFF. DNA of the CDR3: TGTGCCAGCACCGGGACTAGCGGAGCCTACAATGAGCAGTTCTTC.

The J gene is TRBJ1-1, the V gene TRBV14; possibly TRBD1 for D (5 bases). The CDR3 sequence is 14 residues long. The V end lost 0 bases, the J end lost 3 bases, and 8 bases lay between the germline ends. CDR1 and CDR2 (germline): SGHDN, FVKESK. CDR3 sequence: CASSQEGGDTEAFF. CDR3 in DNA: TGTGCCAGCAGCCAAGAGGGGGGAGACACTGAAGCTTTCTTT.

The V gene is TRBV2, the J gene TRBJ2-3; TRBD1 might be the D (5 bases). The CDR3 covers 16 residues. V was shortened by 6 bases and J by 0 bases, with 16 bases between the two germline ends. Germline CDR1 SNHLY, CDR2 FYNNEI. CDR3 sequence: CASSRSGMTSTDTQYF. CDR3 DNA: TGTGCCAGCAGCCGGTCAGGGATGACTAGCACAGATACGCAGTATTTT.

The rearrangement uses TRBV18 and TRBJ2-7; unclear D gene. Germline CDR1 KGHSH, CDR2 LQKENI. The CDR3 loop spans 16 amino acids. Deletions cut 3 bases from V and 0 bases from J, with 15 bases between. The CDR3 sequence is CASSPIKSTDSYEQYF. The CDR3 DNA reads TGTGCCAGCTCACCTATAAAGTCCACAGACTCCTACGAGCAGTACTTC.

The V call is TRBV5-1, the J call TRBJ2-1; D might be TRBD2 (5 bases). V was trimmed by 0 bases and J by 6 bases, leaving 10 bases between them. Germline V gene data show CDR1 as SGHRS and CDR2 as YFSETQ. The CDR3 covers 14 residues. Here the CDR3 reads CASSLGPRGNEQFF. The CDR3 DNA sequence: TGCGCCAGCAGCTTGGGTCCCCGGGGCAATGAGCAGTTCTTC.

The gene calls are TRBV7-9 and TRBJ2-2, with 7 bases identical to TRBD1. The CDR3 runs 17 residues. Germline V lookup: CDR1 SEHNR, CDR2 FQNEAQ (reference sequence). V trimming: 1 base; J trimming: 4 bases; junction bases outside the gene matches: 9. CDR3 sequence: CASSLVAGGMSTGELFF. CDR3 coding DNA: TGTGCCAGCAGCTTAGTTGCAGGGGGAATGAGCACCGGGGAGCTGTTTTTT.

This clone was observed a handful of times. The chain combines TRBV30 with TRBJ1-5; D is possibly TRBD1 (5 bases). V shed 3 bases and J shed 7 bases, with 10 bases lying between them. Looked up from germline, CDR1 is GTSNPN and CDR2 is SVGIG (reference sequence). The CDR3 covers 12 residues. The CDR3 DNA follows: TGTGCCTGGAGAGCCCGGGGGCAGCCCCAGCATTTT. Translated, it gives CAWRARGQPQHF. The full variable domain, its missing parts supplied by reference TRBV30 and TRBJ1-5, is SQTIHQWPATLVQPVGSPLSLECTVEGTSNPNLYWYRQAAGRGLQLLFYSVGIGQISSEVPQNLSASRPQDRQFILSSKKLLLSDSGFYLCAWRARGQPQHFGDGTRLSIL.

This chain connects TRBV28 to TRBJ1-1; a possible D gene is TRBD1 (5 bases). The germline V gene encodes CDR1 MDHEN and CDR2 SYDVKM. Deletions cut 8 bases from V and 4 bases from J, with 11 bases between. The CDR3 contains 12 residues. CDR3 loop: CASQGRTTEAFF. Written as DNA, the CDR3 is TGTGCCAGCCAGGGACGGACCACTGAAGCTTTCTTT.

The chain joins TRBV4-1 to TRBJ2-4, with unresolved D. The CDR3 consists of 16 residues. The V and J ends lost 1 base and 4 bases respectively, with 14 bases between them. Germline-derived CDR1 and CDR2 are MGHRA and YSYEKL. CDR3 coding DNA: TGCGCCAGCAGCCAAGGTAGCAGCTCTACTAAAAACATTCAGTACTTC. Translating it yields CASSQGSSSTKNIQYF.

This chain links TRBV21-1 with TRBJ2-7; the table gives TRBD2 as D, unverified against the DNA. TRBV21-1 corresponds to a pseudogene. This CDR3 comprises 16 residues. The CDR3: CASSHLRGAPSYEQYF. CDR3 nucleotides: TGTGCCAGCAGCCACCTTCGGGGTGCCCCCTCCTACGAGCAGTACTTC.

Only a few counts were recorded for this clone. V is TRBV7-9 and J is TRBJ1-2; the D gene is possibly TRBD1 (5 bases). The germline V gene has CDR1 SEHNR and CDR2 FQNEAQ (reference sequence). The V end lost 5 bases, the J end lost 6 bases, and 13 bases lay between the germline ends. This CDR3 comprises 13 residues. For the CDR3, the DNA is TGTGCCAGCAGCACCACACAGGTGGATGGCTACACCTTC. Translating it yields CASSTTQVDGYTF.

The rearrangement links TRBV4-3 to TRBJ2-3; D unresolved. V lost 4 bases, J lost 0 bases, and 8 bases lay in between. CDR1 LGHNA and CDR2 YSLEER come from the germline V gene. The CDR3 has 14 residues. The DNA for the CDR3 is TGCGCCAGCAGCCCAAGTAGGAGCACAGATACGCAGTATTTT. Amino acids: CASSPSRSTDTQYF.

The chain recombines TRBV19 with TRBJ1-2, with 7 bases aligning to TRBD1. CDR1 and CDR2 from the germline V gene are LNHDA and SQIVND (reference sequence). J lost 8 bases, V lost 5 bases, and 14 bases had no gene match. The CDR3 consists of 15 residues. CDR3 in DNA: TGTGCCAGTAGTCTGTCCCAGAGGGGGCGTGACGGCTACACCTTC. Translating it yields CASSLSQRGRDGYTF.

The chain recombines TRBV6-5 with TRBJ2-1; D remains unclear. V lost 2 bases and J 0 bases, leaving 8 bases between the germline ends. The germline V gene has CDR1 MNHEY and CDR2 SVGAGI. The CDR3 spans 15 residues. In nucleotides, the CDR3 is TGTGCCAGCAGTTACGGCGGAAGCTCCTACAATGAGCAGTTCTTC. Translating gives CASSYGGSSYNEQFF.

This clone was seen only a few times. CDR3 amino acids: CAWRHLNEKLFF. The CDR3 bases are TGTGCCTGGAGACACCTTAATGAAAAACTGTTTTTT. The V gene is TRBV30, the J gene TRBJ1-4, with unresolved D. Germline CDR1 reads GTSNPN; CDR2 reads SVGIG (reference sequence). The CDR3 contains 12 residues. The V gene lost 3 bases and the J gene lost 4 bases, with 6 bases spanning the gap.

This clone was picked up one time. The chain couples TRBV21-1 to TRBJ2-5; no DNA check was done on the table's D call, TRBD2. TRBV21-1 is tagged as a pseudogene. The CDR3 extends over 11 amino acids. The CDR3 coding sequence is TGTGCCGGGTCGGCGGCGGAGACCCAGTACTTC. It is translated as CAGSAAETQYF.

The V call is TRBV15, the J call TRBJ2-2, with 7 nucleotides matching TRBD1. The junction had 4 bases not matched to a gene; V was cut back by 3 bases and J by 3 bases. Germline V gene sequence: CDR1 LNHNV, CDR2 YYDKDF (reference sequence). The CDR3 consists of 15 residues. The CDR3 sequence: CATSRTGKDTGELFF. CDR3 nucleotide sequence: TGTGCCACCAGCAGGACAGGGAAGGACACCGGGGAGCTGTTTTTT.

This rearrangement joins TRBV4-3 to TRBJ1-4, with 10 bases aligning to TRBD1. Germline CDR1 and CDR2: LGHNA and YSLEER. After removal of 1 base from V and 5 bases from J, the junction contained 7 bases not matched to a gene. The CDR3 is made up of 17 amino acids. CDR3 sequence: CASSQGVSTGGNEKLFF. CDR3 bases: TGCGCCAGCAGCCAAGGCGTTTCGACAGGGGGCAATGAAAAACTGTTTTTT.

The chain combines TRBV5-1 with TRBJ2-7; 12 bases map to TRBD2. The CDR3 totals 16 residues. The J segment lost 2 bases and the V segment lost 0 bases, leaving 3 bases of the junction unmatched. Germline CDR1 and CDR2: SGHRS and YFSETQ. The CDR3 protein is CASSLGTSGTAYEQYF. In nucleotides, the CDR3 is TGCGCCAGCAGCTTGGGGACTAGCGGGACTGCCTACGAGCAGTACTTC.

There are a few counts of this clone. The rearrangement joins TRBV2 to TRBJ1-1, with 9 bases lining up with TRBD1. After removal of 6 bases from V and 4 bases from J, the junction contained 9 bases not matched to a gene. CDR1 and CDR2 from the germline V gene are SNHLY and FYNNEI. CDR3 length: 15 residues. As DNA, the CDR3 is TGTGCCAGCAGACTTTTACAGGGGGCCAGCACTGAAGCTTTCTTT. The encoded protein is CASRLLQGASTEAFF.

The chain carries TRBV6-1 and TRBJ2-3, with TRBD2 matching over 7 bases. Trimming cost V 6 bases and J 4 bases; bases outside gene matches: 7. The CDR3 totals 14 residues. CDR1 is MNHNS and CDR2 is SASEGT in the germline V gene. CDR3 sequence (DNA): TGTGCCAGCAGGACGGGAGGACGAGCAGATACGCAGTATTTT. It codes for CASRTGGRADTQYF.

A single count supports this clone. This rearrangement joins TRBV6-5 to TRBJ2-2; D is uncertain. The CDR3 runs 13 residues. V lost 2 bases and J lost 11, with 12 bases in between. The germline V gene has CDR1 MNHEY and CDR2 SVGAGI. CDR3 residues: CASSYPPGGELFF. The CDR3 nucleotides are TGTGCCAGCAGTTACCCGCCCGGCGGAGAGCTGTTTTTT.

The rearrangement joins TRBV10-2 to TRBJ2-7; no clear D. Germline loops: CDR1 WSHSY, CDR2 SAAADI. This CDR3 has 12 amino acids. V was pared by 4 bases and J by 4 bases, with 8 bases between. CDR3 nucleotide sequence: TGCGCCAGCAGTGCCGTCGCTTACGAGCAGTACTTC. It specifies CASSAVAYEQYF.